This TCR beta chain was sequenced in a study of PD-L1 blockade in urothelial cancer. Some clones are missing from TCRdb's copy, which holds only in-frame ones; the method was immunoSEQ multiplex PCR. The table lists about 38,000 clones, approximately 90% of them singletons. This CDR3 is 13 amino acids long. Trimming pared 5 bases from V and 6 bases from J, leaving 11 bases between. Germline V gene sequence: CDR1 LNHDA, CDR2 SQIVND (reference sequence). V and J are TRBV19 and TRBJ1-5; D unclear. This TCR came from a man aged 55 to 70 with urothelial cancer. Here the sequenced sample was PBMCs, taken around atezolizumab (anti-PD-L1) treatment. DNA of the CDR3: TGTGCCAGTAGTGGCGGGGTGGCTCAGCCCCAGCATTTT. This translates into CASSGGVAQPQHF.